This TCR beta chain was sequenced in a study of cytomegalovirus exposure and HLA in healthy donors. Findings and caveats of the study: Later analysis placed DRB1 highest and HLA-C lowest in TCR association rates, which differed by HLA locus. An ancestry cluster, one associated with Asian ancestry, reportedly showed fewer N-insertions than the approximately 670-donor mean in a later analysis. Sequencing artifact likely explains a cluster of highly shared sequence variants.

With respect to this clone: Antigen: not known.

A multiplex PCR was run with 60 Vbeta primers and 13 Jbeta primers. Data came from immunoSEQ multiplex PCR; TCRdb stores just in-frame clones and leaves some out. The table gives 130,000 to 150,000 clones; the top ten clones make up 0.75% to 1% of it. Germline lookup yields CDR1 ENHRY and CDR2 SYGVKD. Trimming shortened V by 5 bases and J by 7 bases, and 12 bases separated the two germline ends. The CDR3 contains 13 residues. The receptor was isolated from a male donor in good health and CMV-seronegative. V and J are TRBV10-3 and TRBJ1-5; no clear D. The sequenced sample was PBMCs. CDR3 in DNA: TGTGCCATCAGTTTGAGTGACGGGCAGCCCCAGCATTTT. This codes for CAISLSDGQPQHF.